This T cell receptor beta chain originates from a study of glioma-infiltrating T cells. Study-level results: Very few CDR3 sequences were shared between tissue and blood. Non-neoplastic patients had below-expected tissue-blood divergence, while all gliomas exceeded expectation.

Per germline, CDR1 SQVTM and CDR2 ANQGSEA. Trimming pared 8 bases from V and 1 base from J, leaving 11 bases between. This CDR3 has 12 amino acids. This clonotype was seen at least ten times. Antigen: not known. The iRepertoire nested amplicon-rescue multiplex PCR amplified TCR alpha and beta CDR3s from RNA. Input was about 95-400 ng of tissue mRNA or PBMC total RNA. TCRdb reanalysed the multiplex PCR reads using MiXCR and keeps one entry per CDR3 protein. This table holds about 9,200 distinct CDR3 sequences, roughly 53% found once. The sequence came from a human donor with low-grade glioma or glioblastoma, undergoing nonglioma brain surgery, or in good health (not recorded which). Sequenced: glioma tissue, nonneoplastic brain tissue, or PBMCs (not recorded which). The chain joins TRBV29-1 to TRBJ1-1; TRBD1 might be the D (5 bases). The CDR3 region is CSTRQTNTEAFF. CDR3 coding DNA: TGCAGCACGCGACAGACGAACACTGAAGCTTTCTTT.